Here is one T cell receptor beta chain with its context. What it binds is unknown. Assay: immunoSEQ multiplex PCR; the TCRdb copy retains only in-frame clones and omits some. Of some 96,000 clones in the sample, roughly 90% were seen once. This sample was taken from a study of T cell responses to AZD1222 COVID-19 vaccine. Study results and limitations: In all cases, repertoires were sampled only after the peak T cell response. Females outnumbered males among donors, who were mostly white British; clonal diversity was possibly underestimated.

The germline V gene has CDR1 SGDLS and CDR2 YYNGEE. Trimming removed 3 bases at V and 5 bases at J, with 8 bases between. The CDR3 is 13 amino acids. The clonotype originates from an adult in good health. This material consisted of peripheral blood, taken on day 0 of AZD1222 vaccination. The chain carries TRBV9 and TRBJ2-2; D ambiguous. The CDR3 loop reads CASSGDWTGELFF. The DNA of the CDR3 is TGTGCCAGCAGCGGCGACTGGACCGGGGAGCTGTTTTTT.